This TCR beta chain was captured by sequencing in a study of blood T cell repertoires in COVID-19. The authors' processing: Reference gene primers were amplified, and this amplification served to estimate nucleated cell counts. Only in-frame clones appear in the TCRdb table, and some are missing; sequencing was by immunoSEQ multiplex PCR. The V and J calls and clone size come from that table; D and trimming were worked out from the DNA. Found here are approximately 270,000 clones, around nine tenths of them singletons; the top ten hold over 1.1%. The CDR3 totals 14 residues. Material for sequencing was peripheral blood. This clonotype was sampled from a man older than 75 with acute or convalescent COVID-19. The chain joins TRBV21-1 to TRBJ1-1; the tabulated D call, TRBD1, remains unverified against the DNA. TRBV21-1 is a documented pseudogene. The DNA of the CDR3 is TGTGCCAGCAGCGTTCAGGGTAAAGGAACTGAAGCTTTCTTT. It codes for CASSVQGKGTEAFF.